Below, 20 T cell receptor beta chains from the same sample are listed, as sequenced in a study of blood T cell repertoires in COVID-19. Measured with immunoSEQ multiplex PCR; TCRdb has only the in-frame clones, and not every one. The sample records approximately 230,000 clones, about 89% being singletons. The specimen sequenced was PBMCs or T cells enriched from blood (not recorded which). These receptors all stem from a woman aged 18-29 years who had recovered from COVID-19.

This rearrangement joins TRBV9 to TRBJ2-7; 9 bases align to TRBD1. The CDR3 totals 15 residues. The J segment lost 1 base and the V segment lost 3 bases, leaving 5 bases of the junction unmatched. CDR1 and CDR2 (germline): SGDLS, YYNGEE. Here the CDR3 reads CASSDGTGRSYEQYF. DNA of the CDR3: TGTGCCAGCAGCGACGGGACAGGGCGTTCCTACGAGCAGTACTTC. Filled out from reference TRBV9 and TRBJ2-7, the complete variable domain reads DSGVTQTPKHLITATGQRVTLRCSPRSGDLSVYWYQQSLDQGLQFLIQYYNGEERAKGNILERFSAQQFPDLHSELNLSSLELGDSALYFCASSDGTGRSYEQYFGPGTRLTVT.

The chain carries TRBV7-3 and TRBJ1-6; no definite D call. CDR3 size: 14 residues. The germline V and J ends were trimmed by 3 bases and 9 bases, with 12 bases remaining between them. From germline, CDR1 is SGHTA and CDR2 FQGTGA. The CDR3 DNA sequence: TGTGCCAGCAGCTTGGAGGGTTACGGTTCACCCCTCCACTTT. It encodes CASSLEGYGSPLHF.

The rearrangement links TRBV28 to TRBJ1-2, with 7 bases that match TRBD1. CDR3 length equals 17 residues. V lost 6 bases and J lost 8; bases outside the gene matches: 21. Looked up from germline, CDR1 is MDHEN and CDR2 is SYDVKM. The CDR3 region has the DNA TGTGCCAGCAGGCCGAAGACAGGGCAACTCAAGCGTGTCGGCTACACCTTC. Residues: CASRPKTGQLKRVGYTF.

This chain joins TRBV28 and TRBJ2-1; 7 positions match TRBD1. Trimming cost V 5 bases and J 15 bases; bases outside gene matches: 7. Germline V gene lookup returns CDR1 MDHEN and CDR2 SYDVKM. The CDR3 loop spans 11 amino acids. CDR3 DNA sequence: TGTGCCAGCAGTGGGACAGAAGGGTGGTTCTTC. Protein: CASSGTEGWFF.

The rearrangement uses TRBV7-6 and TRBJ1-1; D uncertain. Germline V CDR1 and CDR2: SGHVS, FNYEAQ. V lost 3 bases, J lost 0 bases, and 11 bases lay in between. CDR3 size: 15 residues. CDR3 DNA sequence: TGTGCCAGCAGCTTCCCACCAGACATGAACACTGAAGCTTTCTTT. Translating it yields CASSFPPDMNTEAFF.

This rearrangement joins TRBV2 to TRBJ1-6, with D possibly TRBD1 on 5 matching bases. CDR3 length: 15 residues. The ends were cut back, 6 bases at V and 6 bases at J, with 15 bases in the middle. The germline gives CDR1 SNHLY, CDR2 FYNNEI. CDR3 nucleotides: TGTGCCAGCAGATTCCAGGGTCAGGGTAATTCACCCCTCCACTTT. This translates into CASRFQGQGNSPLHF. Full variable domain (outside the CDR3, taken from reference TRBV2 and TRBJ1-6): EPEVTQTPSHQVTQMGQEVILRCVPISNHLYFYWYRQILGQKVEFLVSFYNNEISEKSEIFDDQFSVERPDGSNFTLKIRSTKLEDSAMYFCASRFQGQGNSPLHFGNGTRLTVT.

This chain links TRBV9 with TRBJ1-2, with 7 nucleotides matching TRBD1. Germline lookup yields CDR1 SGDLS and CDR2 YYNGEE. Unmatched junction bases numbered 3, after V lost 0 bases and J lost 4 bases. The CDR3 consists of 14 residues. CDR3 residues: CASSVGGTVYGYTF. Here the CDR3 DNA reads TGTGCCAGCAGCGTAGGCGGGACAGTCTATGGCTACACCTTC.

The gene calls are TRBV19 and TRBJ2-1; 10 positions match TRBD2. This CDR3 comprises 16 residues. Germline lookup yields CDR1 LNHDA and CDR2 SQIVND (reference sequence). V shed 5 bases and J 5 bases; nucleotides not matched to a gene: 9. The CDR3 sequence is CASSALAGAPHNEQFF. Here the CDR3 DNA reads TGTGCCAGTAGTGCGCTAGCGGGGGCTCCCCACAATGAGCAGTTCTTC.

The chain uses TRBV4-2 and TRBJ1-2; D uncertain. The CDR3 consists of 12 residues. From germline, CDR1 is LGHNA and CDR2 YNFKEQ. Trimming stripped 1 base from V and 6 bases from J, with 6 bases between. CDR3 sequence reads: CASSQGPDGYTF. CDR3 sequence (DNA): TGTGCCAGCAGCCAAGGGCCAGATGGCTACACCTTC.

J is TRBJ1-2 and V is TRBV4-2, with D perhaps TRBD1 (5 bases). V dropped 0 bases and J dropped 10 bases, with 15 bases sitting between them. This CDR3 spans 14 amino acids. From germline, CDR1 is LGHNA and CDR2 YNFKEQ. The CDR3 nucleotides are TGTGCCAGCAGCCAAGATTGGCAGGGCCCCTTCTACACCTTC. The encoded protein is CASSQDWQGPFYTF.

This chain uses TRBV11-2 with TRBJ1-6, with TRBD1 identical over 8 bases. CDR3 length equals 14 residues. Germline trimming cut 4 bases from V and 6 bases from J; bases unmatched to any gene: 2. The germline V gene has CDR1 SGHAT and CDR2 FQNNGV. CDR3 region: CASSSRGPNSPLHF. For the CDR3, the DNA is TGTGCCAGCAGCTCCAGGGGGCCTAATTCACCCCTCCACTTT.

The genes are TRBV19 and TRBJ1-5; the D gene is possibly TRBD1 (6 bases). Germline V gene sequence: CDR1 LNHDA, CDR2 SQIVND (reference sequence). V dropped 1 base and J dropped 4 bases, with 26 bases sitting between them. This CDR3 spans 20 amino acids. As DNA, the CDR3 is TGTGCCAGTAGTATAGGTAGAATCAGGGGCGGCAAATGGTCAAATCAGCCCCAGCATTTT. Encoded protein: CASSIGRIRGGKWSNQPQHF.

The chain recombines TRBV7-9 with TRBJ2-7; 9 bases map to TRBD2. Trimming cost V 1 base and J 2 bases; bases outside gene matches: 3. Germline V gene data show CDR1 as SEHNR and CDR2 as FQNEAQ (reference sequence). The CDR3 runs to 15 residues. The CDR3 reads CASSLGLAVTYEQYF. The CDR3 region has the DNA TGTGCCAGCAGCTTAGGACTAGCGGTGACCTACGAGCAGTACTTC.

This chain connects TRBV4-1 to TRBJ1-1, with 10 positions matching TRBD1. J was trimmed by 0 bases and V by 5 bases; bases with no gene match: 9. Germline V CDR1 and CDR2: MGHRA, YSYEKL. This CDR3 has 17 amino acids. For the CDR3, the DNA is TGCGCCAGCAGCGCCCGGGACAGGGGATACATGAACACTGAAGCTTTCTTT. This sequence encodes CASSARDRGYMNTEAFF.

The gene calls are TRBV4-1 and TRBJ1-2, with D tentatively TRBD1 (5 bases). Trimming cost V 0 bases and J 10 bases, with 18 bases left between them. The V gene's germline CDR1 is MGHRA and CDR2 YSYEKL. This CDR3 is 15 amino acids long. CDR3 nucleotides: TGCGCCAGCAGCCAAGATTGGCAGGGTTCAGGCCCCTACACCTTC. Its protein product is CASSQDWQGSGPYTF.

The chain carries TRBV2 and TRBJ1-1; D unresolved. Per the germline V gene, CDR1 is SNHLY and CDR2 is FYNNEI. CDR3 size: 14 residues. With 7 bases removed from V and 1 base from J, the gap between germline ends came to 13 bases. The CDR3 is CASTAGLSNTEAFF. CDR3 in DNA: TGTGCCAGCACAGCCGGACTGTCGAACACTGAAGCTTTCTTT.

The genes are TRBV12-3 or TRBV12-4 and TRBJ1-1; D unresolved. Trimming stripped 3 bases from V and 11 bases from J, with 10 bases between. The CDR3 totals 11 residues. CDR3 in DNA: TGTGCCAGCAGTTTGACTCCGGTGGCTTTCTTT. This codes for CASSLTPVAFF.

V gene TRBV19 combines with J gene TRBJ2-7; the match to TRBD2 covers 10 bases. The germline V gene has CDR1 LNHDA and CDR2 SQIVND (reference sequence). CDR3 length: 17 amino acids. Trimming cost V 4 bases and J 1 base; bases outside gene matches: 10. The CDR3 sequence: CASSSRLAGMGSYEQYF. CDR3 nucleotide sequence: TGTGCCAGTAGTAGCAGACTAGCGGGTATGGGTTCCTACGAGCAGTACTTC.

This chain uses TRBV20-1 with TRBJ1-3, with TRBD1 matching 9 bases. Germline V gene sequence: CDR1 DFQATT, CDR2 SNEGSKA (reference sequence). With V trimmed by 3 bases and J by 4 bases, 10 bases remained unmatched. This CDR3 is built from 16 residues. The CDR3 DNA reads as TGCAGTGCTAGTGACGCTCCCGGGACAGGGGGAAACACCATATATTTT. It specifies CSASDAPGTGGNTIYF.

CDR3 in amino acids: CASSEAPGLGYTF. The CDR3 coding sequence is TGTGCCAGCAGTGAAGCTCCCGGGTTGGGCTACACCTTC. The V call is TRBV6-1, the J call TRBJ1-2, with D unresolved. Germline V gene data show CDR1 as MNHNS and CDR2 as SASEGT. Trimming removed 0 bases at V and 8 bases at J, with 10 bases between. CDR3 size: 13 residues.